The sequence of this T cell receptor (beta chain) was determined in a study of blood T cell repertoires in COVID-19. Overall study context: Researchers got acute and convalescent COVID-19 samples from the United States, Italy and Spain. T cells, B-cell-depleted T cells, or PBMCs supplied cDNA or gDNA.

Symptom resolution, clearance, or two negative PCRs marked donors in Cohort 3 as recovered. V was trimmed by 2 bases and J by 0 bases, leaving 14 bases between them. Germline assignment: CDR1 MNHNS and CDR2 SASEGT. This CDR3 is built from 16 residues. Data came from immunoSEQ multiplex PCR; TCRdb stores just in-frame clones and leaves some out. The sample comprises 250,000 to 400,000 clones, under 90% of which are singletons, and over 4% rests with the top ten. This receptor was obtained from a man between 60 and 70 years old who had recovered from COVID-19. The chain employs TRBV6-1 and TRBJ2-7, with a possible D match to TRBD2 (6 bases). The sequencing sample was made of PBMCs or T cells enriched from blood (not recorded which). CDR3 in amino acids: CASSEQSGGDSYEQYF. DNA for the CDR3: TGTGCCAGCAGTGAACAATCAGGAGGGGACTCCTACGAGCAGTACTTC.